This T cell receptor beta chain was recorded in a study of identifying expanded T cells in peripheral blood. Findings of the study overall: Differentially abundant clones: around 1.1 between replicates, approximately 15 at around 2 weeks, 19 to 20 at four.

The CDR3 runs 17 residues. Notes on this clone: Its antigen is still unknown.

Sequencing used immunoSEQ multiplex PCR; TCRdb keeps in-frame clones, though not all of them. The sample holds tens of thousands of clones, roughly 86% seen once. The chain recombines TRBV21-1 with TRBJ2-7; TRBD2, the D gene given by the table, was not confirmed from the DNA. TRBV21-1 is given as a pseudogene. Sequenced: blood. The TCR sequence derives from a person between 18 and 70 years old in good health. CDR3 region: CASSKALLAGSTYEQYF. CDR3 nucleotides: TGTGCCAGCAGCAAAGCCCTACTTGCGGGAAGCACCTACGAGCAGTACTTC.